Here is one TCR beta chain with its context. Its antigen is unidentified. This sample also contains other DNA sequences that code for the same CDR3. This sample stems from a study of PD-1 blockade in mismatch repair-deficient tumors. On the study more broadly: Patients had eleven to twelve mismatch repair-deficient cancer types and were previously treated and progressing.

All patients were mismatch repair deficient, assessed by either PCR or immunohistochemistry. Three pembrolizumab responders had their TCRs sequenced. General study points: After pembrolizumab, tumor-resident clones rose rapidly, then generally contracted before radiologic responses.

The table came from immunoSEQ multiplex PCR; TCRdb's copy has only in-frame clones and leaves some out. In the table there are 15,000 to 20,000 clones, 75% to 90% of which are singletons. The CDR3 has 15 residues. J was trimmed by 2 bases and V by 4 bases; bases with no gene match: 2. The germline V gene encodes CDR1 SGHRS and CDR2 YFSETQ. This sequence was found in an adult with mismatch repair-deficient cancer. Sequenced here: PBMCs, sampled less than 25 weeks after starting pembrolizumab. The chain joins TRBV5-1 to TRBJ2-1; 11 bases are shared with TRBD2. CDR3 DNA: TGCGCCAGCAGCCAGACTAGCGGGGCCTACAATGAGCAGTTCTTC. As protein: CASSQTSGAYNEQFF.